The following is a T cell receptor (beta chain) sequence with its context. The antigen remains unidentified. Data came from immunoSEQ multiplex PCR; TCRdb stores just in-frame clones and leaves some out. The table lists 75,000 to 95,000 clones, about 85% of them singletons. These data come from a study of T cell responses to AZD1222 COVID-19 vaccine. Study-wide context: Second-dose timings of about 4 or about 12 weeks were pooled. Whole-study findings and limits: The study reported that nearly half of spike-specific TCRs target unmutated variant regions.

The material sequenced was peripheral blood, taken on day 0 of AZD1222 vaccination. The clonotype originates from an adult in good health.

CDR3 in DNA: TGTGCCAGCAGCCACACAGGGTCTGGAAACACCATATATTTT. The encoded protein is CASSHTGSGNTIYF. The rearrangement links TRBV3-1 (or the pseudogene TRBV3-2) to TRBJ1-3; possible D gene TRBD1, 6 bases. Germline CDR1 is LGHDT and CDR2 is YNNKEL (reference sequence). This CDR3 comprises 14 residues. Deletions cut 3 bases from V and 1 base from J, with 7 bases between.